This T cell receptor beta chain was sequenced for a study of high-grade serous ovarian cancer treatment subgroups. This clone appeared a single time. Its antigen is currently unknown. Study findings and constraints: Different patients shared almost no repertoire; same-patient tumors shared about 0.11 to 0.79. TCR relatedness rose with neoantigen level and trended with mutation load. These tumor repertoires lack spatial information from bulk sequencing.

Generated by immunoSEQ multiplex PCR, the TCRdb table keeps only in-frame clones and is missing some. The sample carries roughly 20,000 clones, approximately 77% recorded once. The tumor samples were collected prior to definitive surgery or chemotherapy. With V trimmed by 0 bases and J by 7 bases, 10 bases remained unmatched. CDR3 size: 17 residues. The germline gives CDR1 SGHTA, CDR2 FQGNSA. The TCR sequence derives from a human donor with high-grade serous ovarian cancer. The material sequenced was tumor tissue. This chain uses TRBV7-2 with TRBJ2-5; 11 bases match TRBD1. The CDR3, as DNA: TGTGCCAGCAGCTTAGCGAGCGTGGGACAGGGGGGAGGGACCCAGTACTTC. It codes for CASSLASVGQGGGTQYF.